This is a list of T cell receptor beta chains from one sample in a study of blood T cell repertoires in COVID-19. Generated by immunoSEQ multiplex PCR, the TCRdb table keeps only in-frame clones and is missing some. The sample records about 320,000 clones, around 89% being singletons. Specimen: peripheral blood. Receptor source: a woman in her twenties or thirties with COVID-19, enrolled during active disease. Both conserved end residues are trimmed from each CDR3.

v_gene	j_gene	CDR3aa
TRBV4-1	TRBJ1-1	ASSPPGQGVVF
TRBV21-1	TRBJ1-2	ASSKGVPRGYT
TRBV4-1	TRBJ2-6	ASKSSVSGANVLT
TRBV7-9	TRBJ2-3	ASSPGLLDTQY
TRBV9	TRBJ1-4	ASSVGGRGPEKLF
TRBV4-1	TRBJ2-3	ASSRTNRGLAGGTDTQY
TRBV18	TRBJ1-1	ASSRDRVAERTEAF
TRBV6-5	TRBJ2-7	ASNAGGTSYEQY
TRBV3-1/TRBV3-2	TRBJ1-1	ASSQGAGGFTEAF
TRBV15	TRBJ1-2	ATSWGHSNYGYT
TRBV7-8	TRBJ1-3	ASSLGSQVSGNTIY
TRBV7-9	TRBJ1-4	AGTNRATNEKLF
TRBV28	TRBJ1-2	ASSTGTGLYGYT
TRBV5-5	TRBJ1-6	ASSLAGPDSPLH
TRBV19	TRBJ1-2	ASSPRRVGGYT
TRBV2	TRBJ1-5	ASSGQGSPQPQH
TRBV7-3	TRBJ1-1	ASSPGTGEAF
TRBV7-3	TRBJ2-1	ASSPTSTYNEQF
TRBV5-8	TRBJ1-2	ASSLRGIDYGYT
TRBV5-1	TRBJ1-3	ASSFAGGNGNTIY
TRBV13	TRBJ2-3	ASSLGRTSGFDSTDTQY
TRBV27	TRBJ1-4	ASSPDRGREKLF
TRBV5-5	TRBJ1-3	ASSSLRTTGNTIY
TRBV7-9	TRBJ2-3	ASSFGITDTQY
TRBV7-9	TRBJ1-2	ASSLGGIGYGYT
TRBV20-1	TRBJ2-1	SASKLVEQF
TRBV11-2	TRBJ1-1	ASSSRASEAF
TRBV19	TRBJ2-6	ASSILGTGTSGANVLT
TRBV5-6	TRBJ1-3	ASSFKSGVDTIY
TRBV19	TRBJ2-2	ASAQGIPNTGELF
TRBV19	TRBJ1-5	ASSIPQAGGINQPQH
TRBV6-6	TRBJ2-7	ASSSQSAGSYEQY
TRBV5-1	TRBJ1-1	ASSLYPGGNTEAF
TRBV12-3/TRBV12-4	TRBJ2-2	ASNRGNTGELF
TRBV19	TRBJ2-2	ASSILRGRGRELF
TRBV27	TRBJ2-3	ASSRDSSSSQY
TRBV7-2	TRBJ1-5	ASSSGGYSNQPQH
TRBV5-4	TRBJ2-5	ASRRTGAGSQETQY
TRBV7-8	TRBJ2-5	AGGTGAYQETQY
TRBV27	TRBJ2-2	ASSALAGGPDTGELF
TRBV5-4	TRBJ2-5	ASSEGLAGGLGETQY
TRBV5-8	TRBJ1-6	ASSSWTGDNSPLH
TRBV21-1	TRBJ1-5	ASSKVSGWGRDSQPQH
TRBV11-2	TRBJ2-5	ASSFLAGGKETQY
TRBV28	TRBJ1-1	ASISGSTEAF
TRBV11-2	TRBJ2-7	ASSFGGVQSYEQY
TRBV27	TRBJ2-3	ASSLRTSGGVSDTQY
TRBV10-3	TRBJ2-1	AISRLAGGHNEQF
TRBV5-1	TRBJ2-3	ASSPGSGDQTDTQY
TRBV19	TRBJ2-3	ASSIGQGTDTQY
TRBV9	TRBJ1-5	ASSVGDSFSNQPQH
TRBV21-1	TRBJ2-4	ASYTGIIAKNIQY
TRBV7-3	TRBJ2-1	ASSLAGGRNEQF
TRBV7-8	TRBJ2-3	ASSPTRGGTTDTQY